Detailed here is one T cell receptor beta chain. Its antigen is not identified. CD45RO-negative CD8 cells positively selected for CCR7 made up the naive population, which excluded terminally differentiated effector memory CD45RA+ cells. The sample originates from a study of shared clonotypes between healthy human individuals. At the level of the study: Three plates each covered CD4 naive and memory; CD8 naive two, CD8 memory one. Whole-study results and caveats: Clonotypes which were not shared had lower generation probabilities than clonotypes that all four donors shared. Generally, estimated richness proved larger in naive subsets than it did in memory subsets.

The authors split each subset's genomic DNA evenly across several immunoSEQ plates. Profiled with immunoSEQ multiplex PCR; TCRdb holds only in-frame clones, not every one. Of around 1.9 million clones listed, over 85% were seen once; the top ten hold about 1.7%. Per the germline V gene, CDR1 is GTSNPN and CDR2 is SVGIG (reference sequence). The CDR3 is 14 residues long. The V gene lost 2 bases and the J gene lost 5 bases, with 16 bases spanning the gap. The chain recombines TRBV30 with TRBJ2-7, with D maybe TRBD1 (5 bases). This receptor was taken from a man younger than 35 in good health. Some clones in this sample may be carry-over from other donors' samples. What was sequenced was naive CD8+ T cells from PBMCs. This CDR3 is CAWSPGSGLHEQYF. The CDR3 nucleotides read TGTGCCTGGAGTCCAGGATCAGGGTTGCACGAGCAGTACTTC. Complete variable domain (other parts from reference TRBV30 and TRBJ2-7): SQTIHQWPATLVQPVGSPLSLECTVEGTSNPNLYWYRQAAGRGLQLLFYSVGIGQISSEVPQNLSASRPQDRQFILSSKKLLLSDSGFYLCAWSPGSGLHEQYFGPGTRLTVT.